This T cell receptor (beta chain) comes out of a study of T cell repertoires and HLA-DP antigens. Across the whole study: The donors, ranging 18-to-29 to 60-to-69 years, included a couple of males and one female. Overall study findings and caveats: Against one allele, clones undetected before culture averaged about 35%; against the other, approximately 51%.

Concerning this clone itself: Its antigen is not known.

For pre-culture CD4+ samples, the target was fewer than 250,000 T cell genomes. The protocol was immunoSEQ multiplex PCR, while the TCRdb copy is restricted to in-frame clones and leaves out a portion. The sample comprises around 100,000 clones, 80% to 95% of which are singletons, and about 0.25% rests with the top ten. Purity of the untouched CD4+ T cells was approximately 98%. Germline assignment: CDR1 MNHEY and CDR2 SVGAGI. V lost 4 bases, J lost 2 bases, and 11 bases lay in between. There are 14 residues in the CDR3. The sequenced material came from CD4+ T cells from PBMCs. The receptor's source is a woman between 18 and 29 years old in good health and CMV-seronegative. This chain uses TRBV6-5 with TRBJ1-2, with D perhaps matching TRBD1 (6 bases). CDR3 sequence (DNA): TGTGCCAGCAGTTTAAACAGGGCCAACTATGGCTACACCTTC. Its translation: CASSLNRANYGYTF.